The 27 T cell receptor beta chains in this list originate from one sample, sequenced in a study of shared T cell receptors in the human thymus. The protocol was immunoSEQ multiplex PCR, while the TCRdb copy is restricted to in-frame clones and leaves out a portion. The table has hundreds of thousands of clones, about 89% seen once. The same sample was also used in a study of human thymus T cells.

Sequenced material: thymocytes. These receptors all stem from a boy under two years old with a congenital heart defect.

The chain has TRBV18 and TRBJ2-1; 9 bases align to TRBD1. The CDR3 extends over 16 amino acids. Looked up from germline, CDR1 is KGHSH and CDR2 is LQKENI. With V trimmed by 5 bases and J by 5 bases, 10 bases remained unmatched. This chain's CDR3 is CASSTGVTGGNNEQFF. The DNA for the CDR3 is TGTGCCAGCTCAACCGGGGTGACAGGGGGTAACAATGAGCAGTTCTTC.

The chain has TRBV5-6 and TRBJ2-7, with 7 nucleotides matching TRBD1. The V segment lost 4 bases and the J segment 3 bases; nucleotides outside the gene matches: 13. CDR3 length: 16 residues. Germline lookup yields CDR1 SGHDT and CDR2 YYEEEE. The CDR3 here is CASSTRDSKINYEQYF. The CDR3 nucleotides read TGTGCCAGCAGCACCCGGGACAGTAAGATAAACTACGAGCAGTACTTC. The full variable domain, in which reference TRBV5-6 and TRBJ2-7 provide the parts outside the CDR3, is DAGVTQSPTHLIKTRGQQVTLRCSPKSGHDTVSWYQQALGQGPQFIFQYYEEEERQRGNFPDRFSGHQFPNYSSELNVNALLLGDSALYLCASSTRDSKINYEQYFGPGTRLTVT.

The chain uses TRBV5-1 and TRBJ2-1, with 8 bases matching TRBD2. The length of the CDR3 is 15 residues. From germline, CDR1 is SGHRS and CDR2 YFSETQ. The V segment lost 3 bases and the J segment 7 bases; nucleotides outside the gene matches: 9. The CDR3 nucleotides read TGCGCCAGCAGCTACCGAGCGGGGGTCGGTAATGAGCAGTTCTTC. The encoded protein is CASSYRAGVGNEQFF.

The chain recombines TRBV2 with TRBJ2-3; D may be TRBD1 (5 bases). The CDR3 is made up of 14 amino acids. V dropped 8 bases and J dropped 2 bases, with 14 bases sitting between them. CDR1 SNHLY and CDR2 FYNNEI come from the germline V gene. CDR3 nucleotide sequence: TGTGCCAGCTCCGGGCAGGGCCCCACAGATACGCAGTATTTT. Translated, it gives CASSGQGPTDTQYF.

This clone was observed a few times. The CDR3 nucleotides are TGTGCCAGCAGCCGACAGGCGACGGATGAAAAACTGTTTTTT. This encodes CASSRQATDEKLFF. The genes are TRBV27 and TRBJ1-4; possibly TRBD1 for D (6 bases). From germline, CDR1 is MNHEY and CDR2 SMNVEV (reference sequence). This CDR3 is built from 14 residues. V lost 6 bases and J lost 6, with 14 bases in between.

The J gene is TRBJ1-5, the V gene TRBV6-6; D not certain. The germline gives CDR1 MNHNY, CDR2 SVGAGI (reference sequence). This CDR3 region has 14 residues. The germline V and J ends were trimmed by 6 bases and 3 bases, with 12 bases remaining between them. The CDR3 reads CASSTEGINQPQHF. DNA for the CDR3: TGTGCCAGCAGCACCGAGGGAATCAATCAGCCCCAGCATTTT.

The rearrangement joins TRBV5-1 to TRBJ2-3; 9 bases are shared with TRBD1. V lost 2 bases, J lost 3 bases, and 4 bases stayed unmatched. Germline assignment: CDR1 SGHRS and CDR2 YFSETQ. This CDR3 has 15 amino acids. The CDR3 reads CASSLGTGRTDTQYF. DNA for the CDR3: TGCGCCAGCAGCTTAGGGACAGGGAGGACAGATACGCAGTATTTT.

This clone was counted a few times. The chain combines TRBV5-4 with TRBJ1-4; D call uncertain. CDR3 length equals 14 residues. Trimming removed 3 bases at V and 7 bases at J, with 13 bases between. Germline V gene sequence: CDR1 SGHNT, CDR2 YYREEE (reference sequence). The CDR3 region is CASSSGVEGEKLFF. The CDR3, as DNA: TGTGCCAGCAGCTCCGGGGTCGAGGGTGAAAAACTGTTTTTT.

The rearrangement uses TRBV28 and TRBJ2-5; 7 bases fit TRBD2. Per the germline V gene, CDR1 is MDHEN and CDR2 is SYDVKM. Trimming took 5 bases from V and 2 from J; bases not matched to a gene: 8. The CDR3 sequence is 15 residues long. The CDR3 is CASSRRGSGQETQYF. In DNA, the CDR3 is TGTGCCAGCAGTCGAAGGGGTAGCGGGCAAGAGACCCAGTACTTC. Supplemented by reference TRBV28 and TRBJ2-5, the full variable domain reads DVKVTQSSRYLVKRTGEKVFLECVQDMDHENMFWYRQDPGLGLRLIYFSYDVKMKEKGDIPEGYSVSREKKERFSLILESASTNQTSMYLCASSRRGSGQETQYFGPGTRLLVL.

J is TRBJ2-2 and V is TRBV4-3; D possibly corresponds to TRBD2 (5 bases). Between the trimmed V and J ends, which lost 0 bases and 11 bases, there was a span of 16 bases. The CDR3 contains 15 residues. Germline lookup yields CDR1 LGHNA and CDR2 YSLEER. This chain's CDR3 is CASSQDRQWGDELFF. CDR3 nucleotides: TGCGCCAGCAGCCAAGATAGGCAGTGGGGAGACGAGCTGTTTTTT.

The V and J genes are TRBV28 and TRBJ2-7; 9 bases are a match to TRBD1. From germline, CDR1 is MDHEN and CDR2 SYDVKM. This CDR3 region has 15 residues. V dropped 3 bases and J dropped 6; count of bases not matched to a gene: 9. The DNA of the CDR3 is TGTGCCAGCAGTTTGATGTCCCGGGACAGGGTCGAGCAGTACTTC. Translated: CASSLMSRDRVEQYF.

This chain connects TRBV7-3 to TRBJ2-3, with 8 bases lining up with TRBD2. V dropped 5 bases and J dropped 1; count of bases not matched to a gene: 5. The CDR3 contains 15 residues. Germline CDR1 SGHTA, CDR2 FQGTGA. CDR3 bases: TGTGCCAGCAGCCACGGGGGGGGTGGCACAGATACGCAGTATTTT. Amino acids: CASSHGGGGTDTQYF.

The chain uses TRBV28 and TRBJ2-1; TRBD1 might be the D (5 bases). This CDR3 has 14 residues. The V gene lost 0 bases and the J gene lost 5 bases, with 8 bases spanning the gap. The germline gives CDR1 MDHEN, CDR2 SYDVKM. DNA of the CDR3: TGTGCCAGCAGTTTATGGGACAAAGACAATGAGCAGTTCTTC. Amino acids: CASSLWDKDNEQFF.

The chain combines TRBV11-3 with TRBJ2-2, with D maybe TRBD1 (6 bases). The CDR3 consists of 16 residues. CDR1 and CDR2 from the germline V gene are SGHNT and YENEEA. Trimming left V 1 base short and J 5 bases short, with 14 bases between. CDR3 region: CASSLGRSGVTGELFF. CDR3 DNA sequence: TGTGCCAGCAGCTTAGGTAGGTCAGGGGTGACCGGGGAGCTGTTTTTT.

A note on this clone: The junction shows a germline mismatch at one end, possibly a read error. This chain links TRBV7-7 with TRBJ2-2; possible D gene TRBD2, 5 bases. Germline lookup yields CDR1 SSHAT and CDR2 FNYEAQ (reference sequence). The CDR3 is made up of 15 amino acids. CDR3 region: CASSLNGLNTGELFF. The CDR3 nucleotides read TGTGCTAGCAGCTTGAACGGACTGAACACCGGGGAGCTGTTTTTT.

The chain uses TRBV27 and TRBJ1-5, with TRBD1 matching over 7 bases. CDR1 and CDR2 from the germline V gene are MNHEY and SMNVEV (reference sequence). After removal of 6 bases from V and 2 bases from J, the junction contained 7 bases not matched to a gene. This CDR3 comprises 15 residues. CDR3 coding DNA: TGTGCCAGCAGCGAGAGCCAGGGGGGCAATCAGCCCCAGCATTTT. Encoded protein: CASSESQGGNQPQHF.

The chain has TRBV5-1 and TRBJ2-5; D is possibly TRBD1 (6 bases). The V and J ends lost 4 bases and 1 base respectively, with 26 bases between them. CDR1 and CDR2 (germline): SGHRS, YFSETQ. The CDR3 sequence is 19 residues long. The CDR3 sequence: CASSRPTTPTGRPQETQYF. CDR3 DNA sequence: TGCGCCAGCAGCCGACCCACCACCCCCACAGGGCGGCCCCAAGAGACCCAGTACTTC.

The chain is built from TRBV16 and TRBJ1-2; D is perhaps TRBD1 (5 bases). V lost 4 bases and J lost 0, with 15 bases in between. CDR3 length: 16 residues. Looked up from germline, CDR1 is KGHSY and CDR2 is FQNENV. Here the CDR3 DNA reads TGTGCCAGCAGCCGGTTGGAGACAGTAGCTAACTATGGCTACACCTTC. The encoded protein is CASSRLETVANYGYTF.

The CDR3 sequence: CASSRPPGTGDYEQYF. CDR3 DNA sequence: TGTGCCAGCAGCCGACCCCCCGGGACAGGGGATTACGAGCAGTACTTC. V usage is TRBV6-6 and J usage is TRBJ2-7, with 10 bases fitting TRBD1. The CDR3 consists of 16 residues. Germline CDR1 is MNHNY and CDR2 is SVGAGI (reference sequence). V dropped 6 bases and J dropped 4; count of bases not matched to a gene: 12.

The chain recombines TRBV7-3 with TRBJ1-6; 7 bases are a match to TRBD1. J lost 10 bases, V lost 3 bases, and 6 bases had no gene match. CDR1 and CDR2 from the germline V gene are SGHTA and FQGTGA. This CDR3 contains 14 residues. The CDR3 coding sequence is TGTGCCAGCAGCTTGACAGGGAAAGACTCACCCCTCCACTTT. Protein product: CASSLTGKDSPLHF.

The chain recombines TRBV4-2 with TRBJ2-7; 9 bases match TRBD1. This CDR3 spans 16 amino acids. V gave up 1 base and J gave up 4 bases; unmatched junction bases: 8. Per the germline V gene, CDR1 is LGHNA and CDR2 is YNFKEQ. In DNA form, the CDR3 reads TGTGCCAGCAGCCAAGTGGGGGGGACAGGGACTTACGAGCAGTACTTC. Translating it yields CASSQVGGTGTYEQYF.

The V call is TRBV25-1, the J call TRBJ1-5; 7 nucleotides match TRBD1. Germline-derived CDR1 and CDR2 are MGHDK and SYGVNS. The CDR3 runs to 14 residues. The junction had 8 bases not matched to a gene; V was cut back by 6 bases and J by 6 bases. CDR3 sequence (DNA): TGTGCCAGCAGGGCAGAGGGGGCAGGTCAGCCCCAGCATTTT. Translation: CASRAEGAGQPQHF.

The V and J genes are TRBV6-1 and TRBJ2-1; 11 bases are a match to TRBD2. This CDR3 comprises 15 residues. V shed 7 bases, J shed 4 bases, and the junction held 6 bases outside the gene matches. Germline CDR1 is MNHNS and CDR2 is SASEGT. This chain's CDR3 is CASNPSGGTYNEQFF. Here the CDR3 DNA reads TGTGCCAGCAACCCTAGCGGGGGGACTTACAATGAGCAGTTCTTC.

The CDR3 loop reads CASSPWQATYEQYF. CDR3 DNA sequence: TGTGCCAGCTCACCGTGGCAGGCTACCTACGAGCAGTACTTC. The chain carries TRBV18 and TRBJ2-7; D ambiguous. This CDR3 is built from 14 residues. Per the germline V gene, CDR1 is KGHSH and CDR2 is LQKENI. Trimming shortened V by 3 bases and J by 2 bases, and 11 bases separated the two germline ends.

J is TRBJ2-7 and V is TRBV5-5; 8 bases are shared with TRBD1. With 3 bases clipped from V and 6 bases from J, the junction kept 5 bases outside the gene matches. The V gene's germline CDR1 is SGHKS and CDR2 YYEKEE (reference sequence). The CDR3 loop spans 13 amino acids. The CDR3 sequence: CASSSRQGFEQYF. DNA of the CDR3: TGTGCCAGCAGCTCAAGACAGGGGTTCGAGCAGTACTTC.

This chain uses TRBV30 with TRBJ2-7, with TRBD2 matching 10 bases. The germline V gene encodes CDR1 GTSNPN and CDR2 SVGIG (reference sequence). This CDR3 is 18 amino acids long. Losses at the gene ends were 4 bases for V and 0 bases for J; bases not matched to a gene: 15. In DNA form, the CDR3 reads TGTGCCTGGACTCCAGAAAGACGGACTAGCGGTAGCTCCTACGAGCAGTACTTC. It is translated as CAWTPERRTSGSSYEQYF.

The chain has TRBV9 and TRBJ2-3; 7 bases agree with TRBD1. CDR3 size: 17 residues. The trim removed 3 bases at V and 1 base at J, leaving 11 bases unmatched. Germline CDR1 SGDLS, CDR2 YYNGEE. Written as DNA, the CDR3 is TGTGCCAGCAGCGGTCAGGGGGATCGAACTGGCACAGATACGCAGTATTTT. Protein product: CASSGQGDRTGTDTQYF.